This TCR beta chain was sequenced in a study of metastatic and nonmetastatic thyroid tumors (dated by TCRdb to about 2020). About the investigation overall: For patients with malignant and with benign thyroid disease, the researchers compared repertoires between peripheral blood samples and tumor or nodule tissue samples.

By sample share, this clone is large (0.1 to 1%). This receptor's antigen is unknown. No qualities accompany the bases; no much larger clone lies one base away. The paper as a whole reports these results and caveats: In both blood and tumor samples, TCR beta diversity was reported to be significantly higher in malignant tumors than in benign nodules.

No treatment had been received by any patient before thyroid surgery. Patient clinical samples collected from about 2012 to 2018 were retrospectively analysed using T-cell receptor beta sequencing. The library was obtained by PCR. Reads for this sample came from an Illumina HiSeq 4000. High-throughput sequencing was used to profile the CDR3 region of the TCR beta-chain in every patient. The authors' pipeline ran thus. CDR3 differences across clinicopathological groups were used to build a classifier for discriminating distant-metastatic papillary thyroid cancer patients. To measure repertoire diversity the researchers used the Shannon index, while the Morisita-Horn index served to gauge how similar the tumor and blood repertoires were. TCRdb's own reprocessing of the public reads used fastp at Q25 and MiXCR and kept productive beta chains. TCRdb, not the authors, supplied the V and J calls. For this sample the table gives about 16,000 clones, of which approximately 30% were detected only once. The ten top clones hold over 9.5% of the sample.

The V end loses 1 base and the J end loses 3 bases, and a stretch of 11 bases separates them. According to the germline V gene, CDR1 reads MGHRA and CDR2 reads YSYEKL. Including the terminal cysteine and phenylalanine, the CDR3 comprises 15 residues. CDR3 DNA only is kept here, 45 bases in frame from base 1. Here the chain combines TRBV4-1 and TRBJ2-3, with the D gene too uncertain to name. The sample taken for sequencing was tumor tissue. The clonotype originates from a male donor with papillary thyroid cancer or a benign thyroid nodule (not recorded which). Some clones in this sample may be carry-over from other donors' samples. The sequenced DNA: TGCGCCAGCAGCCAAGCTCCCGGATTTACAGATACGCAGTATTTT. Its translation reads: CASSQAPGFTDTQYF.